This T cell receptor beta chain was obtained from a study of regulatory T cells in long-lasting Graves disease. The CDR3 extends over 15 amino acids. The V gene's germline CDR1 is SGHRS and CDR2 YFSETQ. Deletions cut 0 bases from V and 8 bases from J, with 15 bases between. Regarding time point: newly diagnosed GD, antithyroid drugs for less than 3 months. Isolated PBMC RNA provided the starting material for the TCR library. iRepertoire HTBI primers and Arm-PCR of CDR3 regions built TCR beta libraries. Via MiXCR, TCRdb re-called the multiplex PCR reads, giving one row per CDR3 protein. Of roughly 400,000 distinct CDR3 sequences in the sample, about 15% are singletons; the top ten hold about a quarter. This clonotype was counted many times. These data also formed part of another study, on T cells in Graves' hyperthyroidism and ophthalmopathy. Per that paper: Primed by the HTBI set, a first-round RT-PCR was run on the TCR CDR3. Ophthalmopathy cases were set apart from stable hyperthyroidism by a 13 V-J model.

The sequence was obtained from a woman aged 18 to 35 with Graves disease. This rearrangement joins TRBV5-1 to TRBJ2-1, with D uncertain. The input for sequencing was peripheral blood mononuclear cells (PBMCs), taken at new diagnosis, from a patient treated with antithyroid drugs. The DNA of the CDR3 is TGCGCCAGCAGCTTGGAGGTCGGTCCGGGCCATGAGCAGTTCTTC. It yields the protein CASSLEVGPGHEQFF.